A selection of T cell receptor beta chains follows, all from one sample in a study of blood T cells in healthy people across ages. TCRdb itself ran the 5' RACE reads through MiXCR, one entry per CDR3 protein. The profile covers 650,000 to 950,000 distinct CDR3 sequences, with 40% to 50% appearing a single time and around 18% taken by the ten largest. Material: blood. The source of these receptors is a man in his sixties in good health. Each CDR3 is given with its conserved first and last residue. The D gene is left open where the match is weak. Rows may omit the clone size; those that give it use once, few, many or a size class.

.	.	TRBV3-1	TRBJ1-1	TGTGCCAGCAGCTCGGGAGGAAGCACTGAAGCTTTCTTT	CASSSGGSTEAFF
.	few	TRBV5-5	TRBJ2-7	TGTGCCAGCAGCTTGGTAGATTCGTCGCAGGCCCAGTCCTACGAGCAGTACTTC	CASSLVDSSQAQSYEQYF
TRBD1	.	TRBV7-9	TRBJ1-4	TGTGCCAGCAGCCGAAAAGGACAGGCGGGTGAAAAACTGTTTTTT	CASSRKGQAGEKLFF
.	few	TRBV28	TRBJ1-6	TGTGCCAGCAGTTTGCGAGCCGGGTATAATTCACCCCTCCACTTT	CASSLRAGYNSPLHF
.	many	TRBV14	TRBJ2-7	TGTGCCAGCAGCCAAGGCTTAGCGGTAGCCTACGAGCAGTACTTC	CASSQGLAVAYEQYF
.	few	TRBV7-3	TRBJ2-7	TGTGCCAGCAGCCCTCGACCAGCCTACGAGCAGTACTTC	CASSPRPAYEQYF
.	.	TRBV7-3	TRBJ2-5	TGTGCCAGCAGCTTAACAGCTAAAGAGACCCAGTACTTC	CASSLTAKETQYF
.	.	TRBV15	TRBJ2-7	TGTGCCACCAGCAGTACCTACTCCTCCGAGCAGTACTTC	CATSSTYSSEQYF
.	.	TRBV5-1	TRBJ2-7	TGCGCCAGCAGCCACTTGGGCACAGGGTTCTACGAGCAGTACTTC	CASSHLGTGFYEQYF
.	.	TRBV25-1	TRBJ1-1	TGTGCCAGCAGTGATTTTGCGGAGCAAGCTTTCTTT	CASSDFAEQAFF
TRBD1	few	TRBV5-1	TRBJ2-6	TGCGCCAGCAGCTCGTTACAGGGGCTTAGCTCTGGGGCCAACGTCCTGACTTTC	CASSSLQGLSSGANVLTF
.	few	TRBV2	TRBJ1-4	TGTGCCAGCACACGAGATCCTAATGAAAAACTGTTTTTT	CASTRDPNEKLFF
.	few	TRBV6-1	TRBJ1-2	TGTGCCAGCAGTGAAATGGGAGGTGGCTACACCTTC	CASSEMGGGYTF
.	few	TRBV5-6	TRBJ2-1	TGTGCCAGCAGCTTGAGCCAGGGAGAGCAGTTCTTC	CASSLSQGEQFF
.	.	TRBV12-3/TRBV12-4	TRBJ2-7	TGTGCCAGCAGTCCGGGACTCAAACTCTCCGAGCAGTACTTC	CASSPGLKLSEQYF
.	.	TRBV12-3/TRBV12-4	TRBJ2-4	TGTGCCAGCACCTTCGGCATGTATGGTCCCAAAAACATTCAGTACTTC	CASTFGMYGPKNIQYF
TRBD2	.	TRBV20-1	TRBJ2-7	TGCAGTCCTAGAGAAAGCGGGGACTACGAGCAGTACTTC	CSPRESGDYEQYF
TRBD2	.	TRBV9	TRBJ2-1	TGTGGCAGCAGCGTAGGAGCTAGCGGGGGAGCAAATGAGCAGTTCTTC	CGSSVGASGGANEQFF
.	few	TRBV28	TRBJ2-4	TGTGCCAGCAGTTTGAATCAACTAGCCAAAAACATTCAGTACTTC	CASSLNQLAKNIQYF
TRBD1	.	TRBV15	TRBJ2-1	TGTGCCACCAGCAGTGACAGGGGACAGACCCGGTTCTTC	CATSSDRGQTRFF
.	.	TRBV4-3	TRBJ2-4	TGCGCCAGCAGCCCCGAGGTAGGGGCAAGTCGCTACAAGCAGTACTTC	CASSPEVGASRYKQYF
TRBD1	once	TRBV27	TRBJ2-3	TGTGCCAGCAGTTTAGTGCAGGGGGCCAGCACAGATACGCAGTATTTT	CASSLVQGASTDTQYF
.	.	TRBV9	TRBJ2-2	TGTGCCAGCAGCCCCCAGGTACGTCTGACCGGGGAGCTGTTTTTT	CASSPQVRLTGELFF
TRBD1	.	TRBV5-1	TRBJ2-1	TGCGCCAGCAGCTTGGGGGAGGGACAGGGACAGTTCTTC	CASSLGEGQGQFF
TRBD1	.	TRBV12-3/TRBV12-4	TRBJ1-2	TGTGCCAGCAGTTTAGCGCAAGGGCAGGGGGCCAGGGGCTACACCTTC	CASSLAQGQGARGYTF
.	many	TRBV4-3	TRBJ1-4	TGCGCCAGCAGCCGCACCGGGACGGGGAATGAAAAACTGTTTTTT	CASSRTGTGNEKLFF
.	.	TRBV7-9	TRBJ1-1	TGTGCCAGCAGCCTATTAGAGGTTCAGGGGACTGAAGCTTTCTTT	CASSLLEVQGTEAFF
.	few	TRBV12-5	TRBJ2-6	TGTGCTAGTGGCCGCAGGGGCTCTGGGGCCAACGTCCTGACTTTC	CASGRRGSGANVLTF
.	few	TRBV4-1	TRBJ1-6	TGCGCCAGCAGCCCTACCAAAAACTCCTATAATTCACCCCTCCACTTT	CASSPTKNSYNSPLHF
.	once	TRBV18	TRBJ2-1	TGTGCCAGCTCAGCCCAGGGCGGCGATGAGCAGTTCTTC	CASSAQGGDEQFF
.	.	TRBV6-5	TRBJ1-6	TGTGCCAGCAGTTACGGGGTTAATTCACCCCTCCACTTT	CASSYGVNSPLHF
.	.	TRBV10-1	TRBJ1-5	TGCGCCAGCAGAAGGGACGGGGATCAGCCCCAGCATTTT	CASRRDGDQPQHF
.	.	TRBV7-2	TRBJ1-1	TGTGCCAGTAGCTTATTCGGGAAGGGGGGAGGGAGCACTGAAGCTTTCTTT	CASSLFGKGGGSTEAFF
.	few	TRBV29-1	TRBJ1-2	TGCAGCGTTGTTGAAGAGAACAAAGGGGTGTCCTATGGCTACACCTTC	CSVVEENKGVSYGYTF
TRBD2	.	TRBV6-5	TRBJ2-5	TGTGCCAGCAGTACCGTAGGGACTAGCGGGGAAGAGACCCAGTACTTC	CASSTVGTSGEETQYF
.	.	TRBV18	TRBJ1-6	TGTGCCAGCACGCCGTCGACAGCGGAGAATTCACCCCTCCACTTT	CASTPSTAENSPLHF
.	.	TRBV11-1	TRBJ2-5	TGTGCCAGCAGCTCAGAAAAGAGTCAAGAGACCCAGTACTTC	CASSSEKSQETQYF
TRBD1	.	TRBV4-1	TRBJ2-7	TGCGCCAGCAGCCTAAATGGACAGGTCTACGAGCAGTACTTC	CASSLNGQVYEQYF
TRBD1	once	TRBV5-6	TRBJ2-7	TGTGCCAGCAGCAGACAGGGGCCCCTAGCCTACGAGCAGTACTTC	CASSRQGPLAYEQYF
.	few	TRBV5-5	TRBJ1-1	TGTGCCAGCAGCTTGGTGGACACTGAAGCTTTCTTT	CASSLVDTEAFF